The 5 T cell receptor beta chains given below trace back to one sample, sequenced in a study of identical twins. A single record per CDR3 protein comes from TCRdb applying MiXCR to the 5' RACE reads. The sample consists of 450,000 or so distinct CDR3 sequences, around 20% of them appearing once. The source material was naive T cells sorted from blood. Receptor source: a man aged 45-65 years in good health.

This clonotype has a count of ten or more. V gene TRBV5-6 combines with J gene TRBJ2-4; possibly TRBD1 for D (7 bases). The CDR3 has 14 amino acids. The germline V and J ends were trimmed by 4 bases and 1 base, with 9 bases remaining between them. Germline V gene sequence: CDR1 SGHDT, CDR2 YYEEEE. The CDR3, as DNA: TGTGCCAGCAGCCCAGGGGGGGCCAAAAACATTCAGTACTTC. Its translation is CASSPGGAKNIQYF.

This clonotype appeared many times. The chain combines TRBV7-9 with TRBJ1-5; D may be TRBD1 (5 bases). The length of the CDR3 is 13 residues. CDR1 is SEHNR and CDR2 is FQNEAQ in the germline V gene (reference sequence). Trimming left V 4 bases short and J 6 bases short, with 10 bases between. CDR3 sequence reads: CASSSTGGQPQHF. Here the CDR3 DNA reads TGTGCCAGCAGCTCGACCGGGGGTCAGCCCCAGCATTTT. Complete variable domain (other parts from reference TRBV7-9 and TRBJ1-5): DTGVSQNPRHKITKRGQNVTFRCDPISEHNRLYWYRQTLGQGPEFLTYFQNEAQLEKSRLLSDRFSAERPKGSFSTLEIQRTEQGDSAMYLCASSSTGGQPQHFGDGTRLSIL.

J is TRBJ1-5 and V is TRBV28; D is uncertain. Trimming took off 7 bases at V and 0 bases at J, with 4 bases between the two ends. Germline CDR1 is MDHEN and CDR2 is SYDVKM. The CDR3 loop spans 12 amino acids. The CDR3 nucleotides read TGTGCCAGCAAGGATAGCAATCAGCCCCAGCATTTT. This codes for CASKDSNQPQHF.

J is TRBJ2-7 and V is TRBV11-2; TRBD1 is a possible D gene (6 bases). Germline-derived CDR1 and CDR2 are SGHAT and FQNNGV. There are 14 residues in the CDR3. Trimming left V 5 bases short and J 7 bases short, with 18 bases between. CDR3 region: CASSTQGRGWEQYF. In DNA form, the CDR3 reads TGTGCCAGCAGCACCCAGGGGAGAGGGTGGGAGCAGTACTTC. Complete variable domain (other parts from reference TRBV11-2 and TRBJ2-7): EAGVAQSPRYKIIEKRQSVAFWCNPISGHATLYWYQQILGQGPKLLIQFQNNGVVDDSQLPKDRFSAERLKGVDSTLKIQPAKLEDSAVYLCASSTQGRGWEQYFGPGTRLTVT.

The chain carries TRBV10-3 and TRBJ2-7; 8 bases are shared with TRBD2. Trimming at V came to 10 bases and at J to 2 bases, leaving 10 bases not matched to a gene. The CDR3 loop spans 14 amino acids. From germline, CDR1 is ENHRY and CDR2 SYGVKD. Here the CDR3 reads CATRALGLAYEQYF. The CDR3 nucleotides are TGTGCCACCAGGGCGTTGGGACTAGCCTACGAGCAGTACTTC.